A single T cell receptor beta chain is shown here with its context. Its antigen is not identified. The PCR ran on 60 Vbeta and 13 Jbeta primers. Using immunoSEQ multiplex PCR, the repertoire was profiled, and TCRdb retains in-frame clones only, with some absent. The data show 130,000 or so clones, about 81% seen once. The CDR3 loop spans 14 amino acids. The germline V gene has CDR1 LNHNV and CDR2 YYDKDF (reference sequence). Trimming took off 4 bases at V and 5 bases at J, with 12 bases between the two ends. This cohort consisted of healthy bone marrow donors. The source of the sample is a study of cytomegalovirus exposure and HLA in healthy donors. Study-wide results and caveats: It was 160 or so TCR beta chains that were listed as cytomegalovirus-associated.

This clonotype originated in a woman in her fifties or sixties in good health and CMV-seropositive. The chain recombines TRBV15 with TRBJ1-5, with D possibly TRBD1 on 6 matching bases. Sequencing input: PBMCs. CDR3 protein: CATSTRDTDQPQHF. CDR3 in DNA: TGTGCCACCAGCACACGGGACACTGATCAGCCCCAGCATTTT.